A selection of T cell receptor beta chains follows, all from one sample in a study of monozygotic twins with cystic fibrosis. The method was immunoSEQ multiplex PCR; TCRdb's version includes in-frame clones alone and lacks a portion of them. This sample has 35,000 or so clones; around 82% occur once, and the top ten carry roughly 1.5%. Sequencing input: blood. These receptors were taken from a girl aged 2 to 9 with cystic fibrosis. Each CDR3 is given with its conserved first and last residue. The D gene is left open where the match is weak. Some rows mark clone size as missing; the rest say once, few, many or name a class of expanded clone.

d_gene	v_gene	j_gene	abundance	CDR3aa	CDR3nt
TRBD2	TRBV7-3	TRBJ2-3	NA	CASSLVPGLAGDTDTQYF	TGTGCCAGCAGCTTAGTTCCCGGACTAGCGGGGGACACAGATACGCAGTATTTT
NA	TRBV6-6	TRBJ1-3	NA	CASNQDGTGNTIYF	TGTGCCAGCAACCAGGACGGAACTGGAAACACCATATATTTT
TRBD1	TRBV18	TRBJ1-2	once	CASSRTGVDGYTF	TGTGCCAGCTCACGTACAGGGGTGGATGGCTACACCTTC
TRBD1	TRBV30	TRBJ1-2	NA	CAWRTGAHLIVSF	TGTGCCTGGCGGACAGGCGCCCACTTGATAGTATCCTTC
NA	TRBV5-8	TRBJ2-3	NA	CASSLGGSSTDTQYF	TGTGCCAGCAGCTTGGGAGGTTCAAGCACAGATACGCAGTATTTT
NA	TRBV19	TRBJ2-3	NA	CASSIDWGPSTDTQYF	TGTGCCAGTAGTATAGACTGGGGTCCTAGCACAGATACGCAGTATTTT
TRBD1	TRBV4-1	TRBJ2-7	NA	CASSPYDRGLSYEQYF	TGCGCCAGCAGCCCTTACGACAGGGGACTCTCTTACGAGCAGTACTTC
NA	TRBV6-5	TRBJ1-1	few	CASRREDSNTEAFF	TGTGCCAGCAGGAGGGAGGACAGTAACACTGAAGCTTTCTTT
NA	TRBV4-3	TRBJ2-5	NA	CASSQGRRGPQETQYF	TGCGCCAGCAGCCAAGGGCGGCGGGGCCCCCAAGAGACCCAGTACTTC
TRBD1	TRBV2	TRBJ1-5	NA	CASSERGWTGGQPQHF	TGTGCCAGCAGTGAAAGGGGGTGGACAGGGGGTCAGCCCCAGCATTTT
NA	TRBV29-1	TRBJ1-2	NA	CSVVGTLISGYTF	TGCAGCGTTGTGGGGACGCTGATCTCTGGCTACACCTTC
NA	TRBV7-2	TRBJ1-5	NA	CASSLDGAGNQPQHF	TGTGCCAGCAGCTTAGACGGGGCCGGGAATCAGCCCCAGCATTTT
NA	TRBV7-6	TRBJ2-7	NA	CASSVPGGYEQYF	TGTGCCAGCAGCGTTCCCGGGGGCTACGAGCAGTACTTC
NA	TRBV18	TRBJ2-7	NA	CASSPRSGERYEQYF	TGTGCCAGCTCACCACGTTCAGGGGAGAGGTACGAGCAGTACTTC
TRBD1	TRBV29-1	TRBJ1-1	NA	CSGGGNTEAFF	TGCAGCGGAGGGGGCAACACTGAAGCTTTCTTT
TRBD1	TRBV7-9	TRBJ2-7	NA	CASSSGQVFSYEQYF	TGTGCCAGCAGCTCGGGACAGGTTTTCTCCTACGAGCAGTACTTC
NA	TRBV7-2	TRBJ1-2	NA	CASSLPSQDNYGYTF	TGTGCCAGCAGCTTACCGTCACAGGACAACTATGGCTACACCTTC
NA	TRBV19	TRBJ2-2	few	CASSPRTYTGELFF	TGTGCCAGTAGTCCACGAACCTACACCGGGGAGCTGTTTTTT
NA	TRBV5-1	TRBJ1-2	NA	CASSLVQNYGYTF	TGCGCCAGCAGCTTGGTTCAAAACTATGGCTACACCTTC
TRBD2	TRBV4-2	TRBJ2-4	NA	CASSPRGGHDIQYF	TGTGCCAGCAGCCCGCGGGGGGGCCATGACATTCAGTACTTC
NA	TRBV5-3	TRBJ1-2	NA	CARSLGGAGQKMNYGYTF	TGTGCCAGAAGCTTGGGCGGGGCAGGGCAGAAAATGAACTATGGCTACACCTTC
NA	TRBV6-5	TRBJ1-1	NA	CASTGRTSEAFF	TGTGCCAGCACGGGCAGAACGAGTGAAGCTTTCTTT
TRBD2	TRBV29-1	TRBJ2-7	NA	CSVERRGVAYEQYF	TGCAGCGTTGAACGGCGGGGGGTCGCCTACGAGCAGTACTTC
NA	TRBV18	TRBJ1-5	NA	CASSPLDSSNQPQHF	TGTGCCAGCTCACCGCTTGACTCTAGCAATCAGCCCCAGCATTTT